The rows below give T cell receptor beta chains drawn from one sample of a study of blood T cell repertoires in COVID-19. Only in-frame clones appear in the TCRdb table, and some are missing; sequencing was by immunoSEQ multiplex PCR. The table has under 200,000 clones, under 85% seen once. The sample consisted of peripheral blood. The receptors originated from a woman older than 75 with acute or convalescent COVID-19. The CDR3 runs from the conserved cysteine through the conserved F or W. Each record gives: J gene, V gene, D gene, clone size, CDR3 DNA, CDR3 protein. The D gene is left open where the match is weak. Size values are once, few and many counts, or a class for expanded clones, and some rows have none.

TRBJ1-6 | TRBV23-1 | - | - | TGCGCCAGCAGTCAACGTTCAGGGATTCGAGGATCACCCCTCCACTTT | CASSQRSGIRGSPLHF
TRBJ2-7 | TRBV7-7 | TRBD2 | - | TGTGCCAGGGCAGCTTTCGGGAGGATGCACGAGCAGTACTTC | CARAAFGRMHEQYF
TRBJ1-5 | TRBV3-1/TRBV3-2 | TRBD1 | - | TGTGCCAGCAGCCAAGCGGGACAGAGCAATCAGCCCCAGCATTTT | CASSQAGQSNQPQHF
TRBJ2-3 | TRBV6-5 | TRBD2 | - | TGTGCCAGCAGTTACTCAAGCGGGGGGGCGCAGTATTTT | CASSYSSGGAQYF
TRBJ2-7 | TRBV5-1 | TRBD1 | - | TGCGCCAGCAGCTTGGGCCCCGGGACAGGGGCCTACGAGCAGTACTTC | CASSLGPGTGAYEQYF
TRBJ2-7 | TRBV19 | TRBD1 | - | TGTGCCAGTAGTAAGCAGGGGGCTGTCTACGAGCAGTACTTC | CASSKQGAVYEQYF
TRBJ1-2 | TRBV5-1 | - | - | TGCGCCAGCAGCCCCGCGGGTTATGGCTACACCTTC | CASSPAGYGYTF
TRBJ2-3 | TRBV9 | TRBD2 | - | TGTGCCAGCAGCGTAGGCGGGGGGGCGTCAGATACGCAGTATTTT | CASSVGGGASDTQYF
TRBJ1-2 | TRBV18 | - | once | TGTGCCAGCTCCCAAGACGTTGCGGAACCCTATGGCTACACCTTC | CASSQDVAEPYGYTF
TRBJ1-4 | TRBV5-1 | - | - | TGCGCCAGCAGCTTGGGGTCGGCAACTAATGAAAAACTGTTTTTT | CASSLGSATNEKLFF
TRBJ1-5 | TRBV5-1 | - | - | TGCGCCAGCAGCCTGGATGTCGGAGGAGATCAGCCCCAGCATTTT | CASSLDVGGDQPQHF
TRBJ2-4 | TRBV15 | TRBD2 | once | TGTGCCACCAGCAGAGGGGAGGGAGGGATCAAAAACATTCAGTACTTC | CATSRGEGGIKNIQYF
TRBJ1-2 | TRBV7-2 | - | once | TGTGCCAGCAGCTTAGGTGGCCCAGGGGATGGCTACACCTTC | CASSLGGPGDGYTF
TRBJ1-2 | TRBV11-2 | - | - | TGTGCCAGCGGTACCTCTGAGTATGGCTACACCTTC | CASGTSEYGYTF
TRBJ2-3 | TRBV13 | - | - | TGTGCCAGCAGCTTAGCGACTGCAGATACGCAGTATTTT | CASSLATADTQYF